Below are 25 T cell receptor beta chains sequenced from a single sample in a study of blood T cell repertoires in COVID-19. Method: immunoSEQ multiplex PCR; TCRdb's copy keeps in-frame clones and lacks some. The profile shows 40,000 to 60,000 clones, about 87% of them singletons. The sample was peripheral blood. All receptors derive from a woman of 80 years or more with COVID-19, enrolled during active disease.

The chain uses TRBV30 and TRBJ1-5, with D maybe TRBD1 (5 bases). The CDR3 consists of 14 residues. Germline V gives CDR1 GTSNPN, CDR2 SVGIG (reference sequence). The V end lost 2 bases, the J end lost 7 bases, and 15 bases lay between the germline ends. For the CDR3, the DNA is TGTGCCTGGAGTACTCAGGGTGGCAGACAGCCCCAGCATTTT. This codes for CAWSTQGGRQPQHF.

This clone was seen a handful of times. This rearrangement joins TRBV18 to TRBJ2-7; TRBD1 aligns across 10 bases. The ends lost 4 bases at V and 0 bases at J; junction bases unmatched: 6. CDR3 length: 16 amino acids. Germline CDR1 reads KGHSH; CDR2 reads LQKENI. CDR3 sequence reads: CASSQTGQGPSYEQYF. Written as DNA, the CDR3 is TGTGCCAGCTCACAGACGGGACAGGGGCCCTCCTACGAGCAGTACTTC.

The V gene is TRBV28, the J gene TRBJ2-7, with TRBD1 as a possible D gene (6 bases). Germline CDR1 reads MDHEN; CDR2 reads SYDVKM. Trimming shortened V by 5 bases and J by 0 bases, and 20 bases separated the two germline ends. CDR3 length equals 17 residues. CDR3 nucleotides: TGTGCCAGCAGTCTGGGCCCCCGGACAGCCAGCTCCTACGAGCAGTACTTC. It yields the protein CASSLGPRTASSYEQYF.

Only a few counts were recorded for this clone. The CDR3 sequence is CASSLSGGFNTEAFF. CDR3 bases: TGTGCCAGCAGCCTGTCGGGGGGTTTTAACACTGAAGCTTTCTTT. The genes are TRBV11-2 and TRBJ1-1; maybe TRBD1 (5 bases). Germline CDR1 SGHAT, CDR2 FQNNGV. The CDR3 is 15 amino acids. With 5 bases removed from V and 2 bases from J, the gap between germline ends came to 15 bases.

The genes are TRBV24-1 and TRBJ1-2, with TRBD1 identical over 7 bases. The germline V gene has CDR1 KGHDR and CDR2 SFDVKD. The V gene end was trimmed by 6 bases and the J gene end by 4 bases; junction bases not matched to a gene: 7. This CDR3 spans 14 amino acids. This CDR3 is CATSPRQGSYGYTF. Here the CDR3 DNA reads TGTGCCACCAGTCCACGACAGGGATCCTATGGCTACACCTTC.

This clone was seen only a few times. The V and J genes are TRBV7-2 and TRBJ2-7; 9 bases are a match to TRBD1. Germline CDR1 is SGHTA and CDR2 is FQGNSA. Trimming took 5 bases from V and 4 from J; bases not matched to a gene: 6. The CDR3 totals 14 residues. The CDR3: CASSPGTGFYEQYF. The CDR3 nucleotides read TGTGCCAGCAGCCCCGGGACAGGGTTTTACGAGCAGTACTTC.

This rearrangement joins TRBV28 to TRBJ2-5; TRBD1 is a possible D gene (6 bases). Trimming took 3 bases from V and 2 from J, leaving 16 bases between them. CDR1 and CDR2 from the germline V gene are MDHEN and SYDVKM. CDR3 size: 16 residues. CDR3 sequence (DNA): TGTGCCAGCAGTTTGACCGGGACAATGGGGCAAGAGACCCAGTACTTC. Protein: CASSLTGTMGQETQYF. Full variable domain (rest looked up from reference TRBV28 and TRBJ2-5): DVKVTQSSRYLVKRTGEKVFLECVQDMDHENMFWYRQDPGLGLRLIYFSYDVKMKEKGDIPEGYSVSREKKERFSLILESASTNQTSMYLCASSLTGTMGQETQYFGPGTRLLVL.

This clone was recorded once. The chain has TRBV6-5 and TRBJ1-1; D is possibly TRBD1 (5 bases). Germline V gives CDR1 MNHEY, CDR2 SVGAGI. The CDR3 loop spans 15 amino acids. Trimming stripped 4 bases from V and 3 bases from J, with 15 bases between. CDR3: CASSSRGVGDTEAFF. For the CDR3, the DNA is TGTGCCAGCAGTTCCCGGGGGGTTGGCGACACTGAAGCTTTCTTT.

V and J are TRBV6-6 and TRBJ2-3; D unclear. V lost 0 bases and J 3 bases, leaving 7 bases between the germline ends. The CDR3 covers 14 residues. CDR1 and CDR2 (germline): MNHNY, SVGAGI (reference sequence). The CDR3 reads CASSYSAFTDTQYF. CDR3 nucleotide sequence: TGTGCCAGCAGTTACTCGGCTTTTACAGATACGCAGTATTTT.

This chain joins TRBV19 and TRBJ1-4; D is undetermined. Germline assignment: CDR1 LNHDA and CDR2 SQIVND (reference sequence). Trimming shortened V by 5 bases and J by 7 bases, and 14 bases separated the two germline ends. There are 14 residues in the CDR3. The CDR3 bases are TGTGCCAGTAGTCTGGCAGGAGGAGGTGAAAAACTGTTTTTT. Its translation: CASSLAGGGEKLFF.

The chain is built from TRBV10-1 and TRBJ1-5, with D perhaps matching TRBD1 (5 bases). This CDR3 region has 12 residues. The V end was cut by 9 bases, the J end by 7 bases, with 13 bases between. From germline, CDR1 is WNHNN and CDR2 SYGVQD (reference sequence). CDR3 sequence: CARRRDVQPQHF. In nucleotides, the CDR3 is TGCGCCAGAAGGAGGGACGTCCAGCCCCAGCATTTT.

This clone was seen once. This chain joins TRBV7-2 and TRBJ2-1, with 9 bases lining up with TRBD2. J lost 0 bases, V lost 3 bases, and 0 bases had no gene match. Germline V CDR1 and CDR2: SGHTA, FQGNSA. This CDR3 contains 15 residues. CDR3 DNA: TGTGCCAGCAGCTTTAGCGGGAGCTCCTACAATGAGCAGTTCTTC. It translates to CASSFSGSSYNEQFF.

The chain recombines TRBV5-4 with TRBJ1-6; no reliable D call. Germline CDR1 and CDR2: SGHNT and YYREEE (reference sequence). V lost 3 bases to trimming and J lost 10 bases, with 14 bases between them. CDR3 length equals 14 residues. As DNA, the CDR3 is TGTGCCAGCAGCTCCACGACGGGGAGGTCACCCCTCCACTTT. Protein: CASSSTTGRSPLHF.

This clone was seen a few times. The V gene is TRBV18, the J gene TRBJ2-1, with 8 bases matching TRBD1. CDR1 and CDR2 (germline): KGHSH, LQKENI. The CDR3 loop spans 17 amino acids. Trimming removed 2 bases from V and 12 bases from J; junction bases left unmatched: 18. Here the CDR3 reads CASSPLTKAAGGKRQFF. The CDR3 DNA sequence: TGTGCCAGCTCACCATTAACGAAGGCAGCAGGGGGCAAAAGGCAGTTCTTC.

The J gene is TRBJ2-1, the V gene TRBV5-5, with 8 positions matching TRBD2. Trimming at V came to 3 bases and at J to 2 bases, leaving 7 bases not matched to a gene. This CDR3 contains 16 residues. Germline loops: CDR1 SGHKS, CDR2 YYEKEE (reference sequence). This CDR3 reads CASSYLGLATYNEQFF. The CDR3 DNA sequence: TGTGCCAGCAGCTACCTTGGACTAGCCACCTACAATGAGCAGTTCTTC.

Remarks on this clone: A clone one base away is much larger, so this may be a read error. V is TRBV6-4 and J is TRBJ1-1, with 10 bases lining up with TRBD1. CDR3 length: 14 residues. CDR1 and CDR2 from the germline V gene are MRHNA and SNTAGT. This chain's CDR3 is CVSSDSDRGTEAFF. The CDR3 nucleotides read TGTGTCAGCAGTGACTCGGACAGGGGGACTGAAGCTTTCTTT.

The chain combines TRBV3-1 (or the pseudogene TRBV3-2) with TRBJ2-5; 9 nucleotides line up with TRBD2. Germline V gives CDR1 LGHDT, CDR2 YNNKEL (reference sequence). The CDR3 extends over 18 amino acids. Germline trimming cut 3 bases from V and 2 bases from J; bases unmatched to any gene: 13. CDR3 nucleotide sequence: TGTGCCAGCAGCCATTTAGCGGGAGATCCCCTAAATCAAGAGACCCAGTACTTC. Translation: CASSHLAGDPLNQETQYF.

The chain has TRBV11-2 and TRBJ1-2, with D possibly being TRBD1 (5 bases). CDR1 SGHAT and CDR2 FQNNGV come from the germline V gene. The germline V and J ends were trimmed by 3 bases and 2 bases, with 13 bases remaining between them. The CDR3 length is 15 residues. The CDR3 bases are TGTGCCAGCAGCTTGGAGGGGTGGAGGAACTATGGCTACACCTTC. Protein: CASSLEGWRNYGYTF.

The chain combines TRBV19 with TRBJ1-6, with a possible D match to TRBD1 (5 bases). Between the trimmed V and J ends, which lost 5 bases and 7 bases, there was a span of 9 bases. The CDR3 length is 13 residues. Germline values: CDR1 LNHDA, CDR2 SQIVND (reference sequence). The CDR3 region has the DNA TGTGCCAGTAGTGCACCAGGGAATTCACCCCTCCACTTT. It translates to CASSAPGNSPLHF.

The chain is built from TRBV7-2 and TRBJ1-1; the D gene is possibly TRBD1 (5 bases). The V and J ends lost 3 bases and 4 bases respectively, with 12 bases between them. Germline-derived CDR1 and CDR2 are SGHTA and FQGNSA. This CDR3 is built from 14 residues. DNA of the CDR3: TGTGCCAGCAGCTTTGCGCCGGGGGGCACTGAAGCTTTCTTT. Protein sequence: CASSFAPGGTEAFF.

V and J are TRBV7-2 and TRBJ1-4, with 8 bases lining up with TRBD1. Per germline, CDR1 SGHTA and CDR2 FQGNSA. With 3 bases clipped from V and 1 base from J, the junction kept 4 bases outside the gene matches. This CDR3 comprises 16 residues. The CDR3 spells CASSFTGGGTNEKLFF. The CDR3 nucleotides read TGTGCCAGCAGCTTTACAGGGGGAGGAACTAATGAAAAACTGTTTTTT.

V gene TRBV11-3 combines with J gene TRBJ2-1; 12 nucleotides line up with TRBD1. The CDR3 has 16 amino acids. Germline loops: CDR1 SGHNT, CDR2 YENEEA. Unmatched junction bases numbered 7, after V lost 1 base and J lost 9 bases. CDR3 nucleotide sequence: TGTGCCAGCAGCTTAGGAGGGGGACAGGGGGCAGGTGAGCAGTTCTTC. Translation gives CASSLGGGQGAGEQFF.

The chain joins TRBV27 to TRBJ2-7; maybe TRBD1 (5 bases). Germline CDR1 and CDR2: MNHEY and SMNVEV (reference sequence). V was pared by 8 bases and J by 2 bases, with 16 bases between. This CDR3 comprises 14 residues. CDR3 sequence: CASLKLQGTYEQYF. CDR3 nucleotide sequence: TGTGCCAGCCTTAAACTCCAGGGAACCTACGAGCAGTACTTC.

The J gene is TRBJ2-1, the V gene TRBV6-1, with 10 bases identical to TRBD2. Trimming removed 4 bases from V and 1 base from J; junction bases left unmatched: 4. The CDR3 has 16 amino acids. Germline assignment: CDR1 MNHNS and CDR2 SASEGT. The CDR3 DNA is TGTGCCAGCAGTGGCACACTAGCGGGGTCCTACAATGAGCAGTTCTTC. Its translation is CASSGTLAGSYNEQFF.

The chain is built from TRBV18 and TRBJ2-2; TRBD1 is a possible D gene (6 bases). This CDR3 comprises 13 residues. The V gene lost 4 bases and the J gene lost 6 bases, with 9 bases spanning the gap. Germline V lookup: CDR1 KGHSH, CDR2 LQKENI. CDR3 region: CASSHDRSGELFF. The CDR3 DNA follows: TGTGCCAGCTCACACGACAGGTCCGGGGAGCTGTTTTTT.